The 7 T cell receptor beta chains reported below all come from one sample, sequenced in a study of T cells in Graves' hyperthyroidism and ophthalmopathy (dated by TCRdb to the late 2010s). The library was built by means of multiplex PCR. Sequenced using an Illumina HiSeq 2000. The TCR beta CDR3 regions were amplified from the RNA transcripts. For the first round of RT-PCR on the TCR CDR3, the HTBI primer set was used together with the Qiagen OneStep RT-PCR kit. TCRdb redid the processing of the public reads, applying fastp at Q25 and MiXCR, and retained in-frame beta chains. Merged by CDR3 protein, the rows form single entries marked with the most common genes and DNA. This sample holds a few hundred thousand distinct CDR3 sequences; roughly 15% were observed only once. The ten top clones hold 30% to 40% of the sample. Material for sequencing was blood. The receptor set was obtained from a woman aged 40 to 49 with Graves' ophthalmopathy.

The CDR3 loop reads CAWGDGSFSGNTIYF. CDR3 nucleotide sequence: TGTGCCTGGGGTGACGGATCCTTCTCTGGAAACACCATATATTTT. V and J are TRBV30 and TRBJ1-3; D is undetermined. The ends were cut back, 5 bases at V and 0 bases at J, with 14 bases in the middle. The CDR3 is 15 residues long. Germline V CDR1 and CDR2: GTSNPN, SVGIG (reference sequence).

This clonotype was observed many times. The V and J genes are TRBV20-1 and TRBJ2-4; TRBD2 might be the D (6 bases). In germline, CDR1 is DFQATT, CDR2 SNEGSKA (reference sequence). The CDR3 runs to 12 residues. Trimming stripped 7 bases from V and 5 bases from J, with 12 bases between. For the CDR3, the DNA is TGCAGTGGGCGGGGCCCACAAAACATTCAGTACTTC. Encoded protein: CSGRGPQNIQYF.

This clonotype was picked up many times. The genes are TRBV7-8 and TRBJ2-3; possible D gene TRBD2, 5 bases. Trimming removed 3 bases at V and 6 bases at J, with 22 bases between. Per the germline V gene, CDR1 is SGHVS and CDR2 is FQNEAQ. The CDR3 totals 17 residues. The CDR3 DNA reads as TGTGCCAGCAGCTTGGAGCGGTTTTCTTTCCCGGGGGATACGCAGTATTTT. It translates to CASSLERFSFPGDTQYF.

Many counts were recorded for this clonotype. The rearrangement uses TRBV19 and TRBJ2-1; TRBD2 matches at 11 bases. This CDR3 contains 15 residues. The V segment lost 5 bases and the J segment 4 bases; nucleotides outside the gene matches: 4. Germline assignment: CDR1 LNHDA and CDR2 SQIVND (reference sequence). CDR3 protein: CASSRTSGLYNEQFF. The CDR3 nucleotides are TGTGCCAGTAGTCGGACTAGCGGGTTATACAATGAGCAGTTCTTC.

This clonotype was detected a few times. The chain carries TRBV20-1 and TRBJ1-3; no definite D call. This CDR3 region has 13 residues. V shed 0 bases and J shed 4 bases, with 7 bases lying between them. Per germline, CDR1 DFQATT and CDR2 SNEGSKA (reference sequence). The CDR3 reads CSARDPRGNTIYF. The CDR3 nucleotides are TGCAGTGCTAGAGATCCGCGGGGAAACACCATATATTTT.

The CDR3 nucleotides are TGCAGTGCTGAAGGGACAGGGGGCGAACTAGCGGGAACGAATACGCAGTATTTT. This codes for CSAEGTGGELAGTNTQYF. The V gene is TRBV20-1, the J gene TRBJ2-3, with 12 bases lining up with TRBD1. Germline CDR1 reads DFQATT; CDR2 reads SNEGSKA (reference sequence). The CDR3 covers 18 residues. Germline trimming cut 5 bases from V and 7 bases from J; bases unmatched to any gene: 19.

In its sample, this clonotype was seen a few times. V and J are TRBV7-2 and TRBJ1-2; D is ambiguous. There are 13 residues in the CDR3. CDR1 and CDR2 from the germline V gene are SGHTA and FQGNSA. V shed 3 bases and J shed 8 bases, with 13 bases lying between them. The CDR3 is CASSFDEGVGYTF. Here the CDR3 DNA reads TGTGCCAGCAGCTTTGACGAAGGAGTAGGCTACACCTTC.